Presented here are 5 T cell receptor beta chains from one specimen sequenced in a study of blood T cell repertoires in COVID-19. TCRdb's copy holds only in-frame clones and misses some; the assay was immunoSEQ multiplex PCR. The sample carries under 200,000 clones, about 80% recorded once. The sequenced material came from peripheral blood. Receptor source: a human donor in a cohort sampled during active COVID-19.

CDR3 loop: CSAGGGGKAFF. Here the CDR3 DNA reads TGCAGCGCTGGGGGGGGAGGGAAAGCTTTCTTT. V and J are TRBV29-1 and TRBJ1-1; tentatively, D is TRBD1 (5 bases). Trimming took 7 bases from V and 9 from J, leaving 15 bases between them. Germline V gives CDR1 SQVTM, CDR2 ANQGSEA. The CDR3 totals 11 residues.

CDR3 protein: CASSQGLAGVANTGELFF. CDR3 DNA: TGTGCCAGCAGCCAAGGACTAGCGGGTGTCGCGAACACCGGGGAGCTGTTTTTT. The chain couples TRBV3-1 (or the pseudogene TRBV3-2) to TRBJ2-2; TRBD2 agrees at 10 bases. V dropped 1 base and J dropped 0; count of bases not matched to a gene: 5. The CDR3 totals 18 residues. In germline, CDR1 is LGHDT, CDR2 YNNKEL (reference sequence).

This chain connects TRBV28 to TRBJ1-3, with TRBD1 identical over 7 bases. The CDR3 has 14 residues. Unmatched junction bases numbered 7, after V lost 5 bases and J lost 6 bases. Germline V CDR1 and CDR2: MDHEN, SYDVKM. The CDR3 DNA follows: TGTGCCAGCAGTCTAAACAGGGGTATAAACACCATATATTTT. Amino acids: CASSLNRGINTIYF.

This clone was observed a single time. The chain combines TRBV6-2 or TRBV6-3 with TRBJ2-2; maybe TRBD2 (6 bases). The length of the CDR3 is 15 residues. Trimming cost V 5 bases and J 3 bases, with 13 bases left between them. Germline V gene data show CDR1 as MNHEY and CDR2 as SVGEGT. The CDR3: CASSLIGGDTGELFF. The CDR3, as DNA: TGTGCCAGCAGTCTGATAGGCGGGGACACCGGGGAGCTGTTTTTT.

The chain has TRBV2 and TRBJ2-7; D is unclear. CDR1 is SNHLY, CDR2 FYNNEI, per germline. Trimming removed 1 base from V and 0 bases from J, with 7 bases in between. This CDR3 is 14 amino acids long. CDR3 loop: CASSEDSPSYEQYF. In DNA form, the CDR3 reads TGTGCCAGCAGTGAAGACTCACCCTCCTACGAGCAGTACTTC.